The 30 T cell receptor beta chains below were found in one sample sequenced in a study of T cells in Graves' hyperthyroidism and ophthalmopathy. Template material for amplifying TCR beta CDR3 regions consisted of RNA transcripts. A first-round RT-PCR of the TCR CDR3 used the HTBI primer set. TCRdb used MiXCR to reprocess the multiplex PCR reads, holding one entry per CDR3 protein. The table includes 40,000 to 60,000 distinct CDR3 sequences, roughly half detected once. What was sequenced was peripheral blood or thyroid tissue (not recorded which). These receptors originate from a man aged 18 to 29 with Graves' hyperthyroidism.

This clonotype appeared many times. The CDR3 loop is CSVPGQLMDTQYF. Here the CDR3 DNA reads TGCAGCGTTCCCGGACAGTTGATGGATACGCAGTATTTT. This chain links TRBV29-1 with TRBJ2-3; possibly TRBD1 for D (6 bases). The ends were cut back, 5 bases at V and 6 bases at J, with 15 bases in the middle. CDR1 and CDR2 (germline): SQVTM, ANQGSEA. There are 13 residues in the CDR3.

At least ten counts were recorded for this clonotype. V usage is TRBV28 and J usage is TRBJ1-4; D unclear. Looked up from germline, CDR1 is MDHEN and CDR2 is SYDVKM. The V and J ends lost 5 bases and 0 bases respectively, with 19 bases between them. The CDR3 sequence is 18 residues long. The CDR3 DNA follows: TGTGCCAGCAGTCCCCAGTTTGCGCCACGCGCAACTAATGAAAAACTGTTTTTT. Translated: CASSPQFAPRATNEKLFF. The complete variable domain, with remaining parts taken from reference TRBV28 and TRBJ1-4, reads DVKVTQSSRYLVKRTGEKVFLECVQDMDHENMFWYRQDPGLGLRLIYFSYDVKMKEKGDIPEGYSVSREKKERFSLILESASTNQTSMYLCASSPQFAPRATNEKLFFGSGTQLSVL.

J is TRBJ1-2 and V is TRBV6-5, with 11 bases lining up with TRBD1. The CDR3 runs 15 residues. Germline CDR1 MNHEY, CDR2 SVGAGI. Trimming removed 2 bases from V and 4 bases from J; junction bases left unmatched: 3. CDR3 in DNA: TGTGCCAGCAGTTACCAGGGACAGGGGGTCTATGGCTACACCTTC. The encoded protein is CASSYQGQGVYGYTF.

V and J are TRBV7-2 and TRBJ1-5; weak D call: TRBD1 (5 bases). The CDR3 covers 15 residues. V dropped 3 bases and J dropped 5 bases, with 14 bases sitting between them. Germline V gene sequence: CDR1 SGHTA, CDR2 FQGNSA. The CDR3 region is CASSLGVGIDQPQHF. For the CDR3, the DNA is TGTGCCAGCAGCTTGGGGGTGGGAATCGATCAGCCCCAGCATTTT.

This chain links TRBV5-1 with TRBJ1-5; the match to TRBD1 covers 11 bases. This CDR3 has 14 amino acids. The germline CDR1 and CDR2 sequences are SGHRS and YFSETQ. Trimming at V came to 3 bases and at J to 7 bases, leaving 3 bases not matched to a gene. The CDR3 is CASSSGTGGQPQHF. CDR3 nucleotides: TGCGCCAGCAGCTCCGGGACAGGGGGGCAGCCCCAGCATTTT.

This clonotype was seen many times. The chain combines TRBV20-1 with TRBJ1-5; 9 bases align to TRBD1. The CDR3 totals 15 residues. With 6 bases clipped from V and 2 bases from J, the junction kept 8 bases outside the gene matches. Germline CDR1 and CDR2: DFQATT and SNEGSKA (reference sequence). CDR3 nucleotides: TGCAGTGCGTCTGGGACAGGGTTTGGCAATCAGCCCCAGCATTTT. Amino acids: CSASGTGFGNQPQHF.

J is TRBJ1-1 and V is TRBV15; no clear D. V lost 2 bases and J lost 5, with 15 bases in between. CDR1 and CDR2 from the germline V gene are LNHNV and YYDKDF (reference sequence). There are 15 residues in the CDR3. The CDR3 nucleotides read TGTGCCACCAGCAGACGGACTGTAAGAACAACTGAAGCTTTCTTT. Translating gives CATSRRTVRTTEAFF.

This clonotype was counted a single time. The chain carries TRBV7-8 and TRBJ1-5, with TRBD1 matching over 7 bases. The CDR3 consists of 14 residues. V was pared by 5 bases and J by 6 bases, with 7 bases of the junction left unmatched. Germline V gene data show CDR1 as SGHVS and CDR2 as FQNEAQ. The chain's CDR3 is CASSLDRRGQPQHF. CDR3 DNA sequence: TGTGCCAGCAGCCTGGACAGGCGCGGTCAGCCCCAGCATTTT.

This clonotype was recorded many times. The chain couples TRBV7-2 to TRBJ2-3, with unresolved D. Trimming pared 3 bases from V and 2 bases from J, leaving 6 bases between. Germline assignment: CDR1 SGHTA and CDR2 FQGNSA. The CDR3 runs to 13 residues. CDR3 bases: TGTGCCAGCAGCTTGCCCAACACAGATACGCAGTATTTT. Residues: CASSLPNTDTQYF. Together with reference TRBV7-2 and TRBJ2-3, the CDR3 gives the full variable domain: GAGVSQSPSNKVTEKGKDVELRCDPISGHTALYWYRQSLGQGLEFLIYFQGNSAPDKSGLPSDRFSAERTGGSVSTLTIQRTQQEDSAVYLCASSLPNTDTQYFGPGTRLTVL.

In its sample, this clonotype was seen once. The conserved phenylalanine or tryptophan is not found at the CDR3 terminus, so this likely reflects a read error. The chain links TRBV7-2 to TRBJ2-6; perhaps D is TRBD1 or TRBD2 (5 bases each). Germline CDR1 reads SGHTA; CDR2 reads FQGNSA. The CDR3 extends over 15 amino acids. The CDR3 sequence is CASSLARTGANALTS. CDR3 DNA: TGTGCCAGCAGCTTAGCCCGGACTGGGGCCAACGCCCTGACTTCC.

The J gene is TRBJ1-3, the V gene TRBV12-3 or TRBV12-4, with 7 positions matching TRBD1. The CDR3 extends over 16 amino acids. The J segment lost 0 bases and the V segment lost 6 bases, leaving 8 bases of the junction unmatched. CDR3 in amino acids: CASRMDRRSSGNTIYF. CDR3 DNA: TGTGCCAGCAGGATGGACAGGCGCAGCTCTGGAAACACCATATATTTT.

Ten or more counts support this clonotype. The CDR3 spells CASSLDGGSLHQPQHF. The CDR3, as DNA: TGTGCCAGCAGCTTAGATGGGGGCTCCCTCCATCAGCCCCAGCATTTT. The chain couples TRBV7-8 to TRBJ1-5; possible D gene TRBD1, 6 bases. The V end lost 1 base, the J end lost 5 bases, and 15 bases lay between the germline ends. Germline V gene sequence: CDR1 SGHVS, CDR2 FQNEAQ. This CDR3 region has 16 residues. Combining the CDR3 with reference TRBV7-8 and TRBJ1-5 gives the whole variable domain GAGVSQSPRYKVAKRGQDVALRCDPISGHVSLFWYQQALGQGPEFLTYFQNEAQLDKSGLPSDRFFAERPEGSVSTLKIQRTQQEDSAVYLCASSLDGGSLHQPQHFGDGTRLSIL.

This clonotype was counted only a few times. V usage is TRBV7-6 and J usage is TRBJ2-7, with 11 bases fitting TRBD1. Germline CDR1 reads SGHVS; CDR2 reads FNYEAQ. V gave up 3 bases and J gave up 3 bases; unmatched junction bases: 1. CDR3 length: 14 residues. The CDR3 sequence: CASSFGTGGYEQYF. CDR3 nucleotide sequence: TGTGCCAGCAGCTTCGGGACAGGGGGCTACGAGCAGTACTTC.

The chain uses TRBV14 and TRBJ1-2, with 7 bases lining up with TRBD1. CDR3 length: 14 residues. J lost 7 bases, V lost 6 bases, and 11 bases had no gene match. The germline gives CDR1 SGHDN, CDR2 FVKESK. For the CDR3, the DNA is TGTGCCAGCAGGTCAAGCGGGACAGTAGTTGGCTACACCTTC. Its protein product is CASRSSGTVVGYTF.

This clonotype has only one observation. V is TRBV7-9 and J is TRBJ1-5, with D maybe TRBD1 (6 bases). Germline V lookup: CDR1 SEHNR, CDR2 FQNEAQ (reference sequence). With 7 bases removed from V and 4 bases from J, the gap between germline ends came to 14 bases. CDR3 length: 14 amino acids. The chain's CDR3 is CASNLGQYNQPQHF. CDR3 nucleotides: TGTGCCAGCAACCTAGGACAGTATAATCAGCCCCAGCATTTT.

This clonotype was recorded many times. The V and J genes are TRBV29-1 and TRBJ2-3; D remains ambiguous. Trimming pared 7 bases from V and 0 bases from J, leaving 8 bases between. CDR3 length: 12 residues. Germline V gives CDR1 SQVTM, CDR2 ANQGSEA. The CDR3 sequence: CSARGSTDTQYF. CDR3 nucleotides: TGCAGCGCCCGAGGCAGCACAGATACGCAGTATTTT.

This chain connects TRBV20-1 to TRBJ1-1; D perhaps matches TRBD1 (5 bases). Germline V gene data show CDR1 as DFQATT and CDR2 as SNEGSKA (reference sequence). V was pared by 2 bases and J by 9 bases, with 16 bases between. The CDR3 has 13 residues. CDR3 nucleotide sequence: TGCAGTGCTAGAAATCCGACAGCGAATAAAGCTTTCTTT. Translated: CSARNPTANKAFF.

This clonotype was seen repeatedly, ten times or more. The chain couples TRBV7-2 to TRBJ2-5, with 7 bases matching TRBD1. Per germline, CDR1 SGHTA and CDR2 FQGNSA. The V segment lost 4 bases and the J segment 11 bases; nucleotides outside the gene matches: 19. The CDR3 loop spans 16 amino acids. The DNA of the CDR3 is TGTGCCAGCAGCTCCGGTTCCCGGGACAGAGCGGCCCTACAGTACTTC. Translated, it gives CASSSGSRDRAALQYF.

This clonotype appeared a single time. The rearrangement links TRBV5-1 to TRBJ2-6, with 7 nucleotides matching TRBD1. Germline CDR1 and CDR2: SGHRS and YFSETQ. This CDR3 region has 16 residues. V was clipped by 0 bases and J by 7 bases; unmatched bases: 7. DNA for the CDR3: TGCGCCAGCAGCTTGGACAGGGGCGATGGTGCCAACGTCCTGACTTTC. The encoded protein is CASSLDRGDGANVLTF.

Comments on this clonotype: This CDR3 is missing its conserved last phenylalanine or tryptophan, likely due to a read error. CDR3 in amino acids: CPSRPGTYEQYS. As DNA, the CDR3 is TGCCCCAGCAGACCCGGGACATACGAGCAGTACTCC. This chain links TRBV5-1 with TRBJ2-7; D perhaps matches TRBD1 (6 bases). Germline V gene sequence: CDR1 SGHRS, CDR2 YFSETQ. The length of the CDR3 is 12 residues.

Many counts were recorded for this clonotype. The chain links TRBV19 to TRBJ1-5; D is unclear. CDR3 length: 9 amino acids. CDR1 and CDR2 (germline): LNHDA, SQIVND (reference sequence). V was clipped by 10 bases and J by 6 bases, with 4 bases between them. The chain's CDR3 is CATGQPQHF. CDR3 bases: TGTGCCACCGGTCAGCCCCAGCATTTT.

This clonotype was picked up many times. The chain recombines TRBV2 with TRBJ2-7; 15 bases agree with TRBD2. J lost 4 bases, V lost 5 bases, and 6 bases had no gene match. The CDR3 sequence is 16 residues long. Germline V gene sequence: CDR1 SNHLY, CDR2 FYNNEI. This chain's CDR3 is CASSQTGTSGRYEQYF. CDR3 sequence (DNA): TGTGCCAGCAGTCAAACCGGGACTAGCGGGAGGTACGAGCAGTACTTC.

Many counts were recorded for this clonotype. The J gene is TRBJ2-5, the V gene TRBV7-2, with TRBD2 matching over 8 bases. Looked up from germline, CDR1 is SGHTA and CDR2 is FQGNSA. J gave up 5 bases and V 2 bases, and 7 bases lay outside the gene matches. CDR3 length: 15 residues. Written as DNA, the CDR3 is TGTGCCAGCAGCTTATTCGGGGGGGCCTTGGAGACCCAGTACTTC. This translates into CASSLFGGALETQYF.

V is TRBV7-8 and J is TRBJ1-1; no definite D call. In germline, CDR1 is SGHVS, CDR2 FQNEAQ. V was pared by 5 bases and J by 0 bases, with 19 bases between. This CDR3 is built from 17 residues. The CDR3 here is CASSPHDGSTMNTEAFF. The CDR3 DNA reads TGTGCCAGCAGCCCTCACGACGGAAGCACTATGAACACTGAAGCTTTCTTT.

The chain links TRBV6-6 to TRBJ2-7; perhaps TRBD1 as D (6 bases). Trimming cost V 4 bases and J 1 base, with 14 bases left between them. In germline, CDR1 is MNHNY, CDR2 SVGAGI (reference sequence). This CDR3 spans 15 amino acids. The CDR3, as DNA: TGTGCCAGCAGTTCCAGGGGCTGGTGGTCCTACGAGCAGTACTTC. It is translated as CASSSRGWWSYEQYF.

Turning to this clonotype: A junction end diverges from the germline sequence, so it may reflect a read error. The chain employs TRBV7-9 and TRBJ2-7; 8 bases line up with TRBD1. The germline CDR1 and CDR2 sequences are SEHNR and FQNEAQ (reference sequence). This CDR3 has 17 amino acids. The CDR3 nucleotides read TGCGCCAGCAGCCAAGGTCTCGGGACAGGCAAAACCTACGAGCAGTACTTT. This translates into CASSQGLGTGKTYEQYF.

This clonotype showed up many times. V is TRBV2 and J is TRBJ1-5; D is uncertain. V lost 4 bases, J lost 7 bases, and 11 bases lay in between. From germline, CDR1 is SNHLY and CDR2 FYNNEI. The CDR3 length is 13 residues. DNA for the CDR3: TGTGCCAGCAGTGTGTTGGTCGCCCAGCCCCAGCATTTT. Translated, it gives CASSVLVAQPQHF.

In this sample, this clonotype turned up many times. The genes are TRBV6-2 or TRBV6-3 and TRBJ1-5, with D hard to call. The CDR3 runs to 13 residues. V was cut by 2 bases and J by 7 bases, with 9 bases left in between. Germline CDR1 MNHEY, CDR2 SVGEGT. The CDR3 protein is CASSYVARQPQHF. CDR3 DNA: TGTGCCAGCAGTTACGTCGCGCGACAGCCCCAGCATTTT.

Comment on this clonotype: Since a much larger clone is just one base distant, this may be a read error. The chain combines TRBV5-5 with TRBJ2-3; TRBD1 might be the D (5 bases). The CDR3 spans 14 residues. Germline V CDR1 and CDR2: SGHKS, YYEKEE (reference sequence). CDR3 protein: CASSPRVPTDAQYF. As DNA, the CDR3 is TGTGCCAGCAGCCCCAGGGTTCCCACAGATGCGCAGTATTTT.

In regard to this clonotype: A much larger clone differs from this one at a single base, so this may be a read error. The rearrangement links TRBV6-2 or TRBV6-3 to TRBJ2-7, with 11 positions matching TRBD2. Germline V gives CDR1 MNHEY, CDR2 SVGEGT. The CDR3 consists of 14 residues. The chain's CDR3 is CAGSTTSGGYEQYF. CDR3 bases: TGTGCCGGCAGCACTACTAGCGGGGGCTACGAGCAGTACTTC.